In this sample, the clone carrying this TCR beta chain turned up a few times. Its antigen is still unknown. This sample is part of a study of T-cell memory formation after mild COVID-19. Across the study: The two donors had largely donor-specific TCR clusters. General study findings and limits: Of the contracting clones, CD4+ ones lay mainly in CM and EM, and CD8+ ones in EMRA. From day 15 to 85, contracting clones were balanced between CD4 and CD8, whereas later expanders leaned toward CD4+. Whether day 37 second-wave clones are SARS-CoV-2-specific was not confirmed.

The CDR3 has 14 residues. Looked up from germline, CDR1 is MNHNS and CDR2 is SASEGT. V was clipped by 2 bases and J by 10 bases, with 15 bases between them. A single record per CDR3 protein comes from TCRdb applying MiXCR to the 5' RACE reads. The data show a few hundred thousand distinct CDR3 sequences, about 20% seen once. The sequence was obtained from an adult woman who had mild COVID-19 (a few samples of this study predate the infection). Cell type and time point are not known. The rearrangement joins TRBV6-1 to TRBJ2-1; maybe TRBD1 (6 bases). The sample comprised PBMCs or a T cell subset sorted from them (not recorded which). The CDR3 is CASSEQGWGREQFF. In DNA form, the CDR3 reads TGTGCCAGCAGTGAACAGGGGTGGGGAAGGGAGCAGTTCTTC.